The sequence of this TCR beta chain was determined in a study of blood T cell repertoires in COVID-19. The CDR3 is 15 amino acids. Germline V CDR1 and CDR2: SNHLY, FYNNEI. With V trimmed by 7 bases and J by 1 base, 9 bases remained unmatched. Per the original data handling: Amplification with reference gene primers provided the estimates of nucleated cell counts. Repertoires were generated with immunoSEQ multiplex PCR, while TCRdb's copy carries only in-frame clones and drops some. Clone size and V and J calls were adopted from that table, with D and trimming inferred from the DNA. The top ten clones hold approximately 16% of a sample with approximately 150,000 clones, 65% to 90% of them seen once.

The sample comprised PBMCs or T cells enriched from blood (not recorded which). This chain connects TRBV2 to TRBJ2-7; 8 bases agree with TRBD1. This receptor was identified in a man in his fifties or sixties who had recovered from COVID-19. Here the CDR3 reads CASTRTGRVSYEQYF. CDR3 nucleotide sequence: TGTGCCAGCACCCGGACAGGGAGAGTATCCTACGAGCAGTACTTC.